The 15 T cell receptor beta chains below all came from one sample that was sequenced in a study of OX40 agonist ivuxolimab in advanced cancers. Generated by immunoSEQ multiplex PCR, the TCRdb table keeps only in-frame clones and is missing some. The data contain some 16,000 clones, 76% of them singletons. The sample was CD4+ or CD8+ T cells sorted from blood, taken in a trial of the OX40 agonist ivuxolimab. The receptor source for this set is an adult with an advanced solid tumor such as melanoma, head and neck, liver or kidney cancer.

Ten or more counts support this clone. This chain joins TRBV6-4 and TRBJ2-1; tentatively, D is TRBD1 (5 bases). The CDR3 has 13 residues. Looked up from germline, CDR1 is MRHNA and CDR2 is SNTAGT. V dropped 0 bases and J dropped 9 bases, with 9 bases sitting between them. This CDR3 reads CASSDSDRSEQFF. The CDR3 nucleotides read TGTGCCAGCAGTGACTCAGACAGAAGTGAGCAGTTCTTC.

This clone was seen more than once but under ten times. V is TRBV28 and J is TRBJ1-5, with a possible D match to TRBD1 (5 bases). Germline V gene sequence: CDR1 MDHEN, CDR2 SYDVKM. This CDR3 has 14 amino acids. The germline V and J ends were trimmed by 5 bases and 0 bases, with 8 bases remaining between them. The CDR3: CASSATVSNQPQHF. The CDR3 bases are TGTGCCAGCAGTGCGACAGTTAGCAATCAGCCCCAGCATTTT.

The gene calls are TRBV4-3 and TRBJ2-2, with 7 bases identical to TRBD2. With 0 bases clipped from V and 0 bases from J, the junction kept 13 bases outside the gene matches. The CDR3 sequence is 20 residues long. Looked up from germline, CDR1 is LGHNA and CDR2 is YSLEER. The CDR3 loop reads CASSQDPIPSGAANTGELFF. In DNA, the CDR3 is TGCGCCAGCAGCCAAGATCCAATACCCAGCGGGGCCGCGAACACCGGGGAGCTGTTTTTT.

CDR3 bases: TGTGCCAGCAGCGTAACCCCACTCACTAGCGGGGGGGCCGGCACCGGGGAGCTGTTTTTT. It is translated as CASSVTPLTSGGAGTGELFF. J is TRBJ2-2 and V is TRBV9; 13 bases are a match to TRBD2. The CDR3 covers 20 residues. V lost 1 base to trimming and J lost 4 bases; unmatched junction nucleotides: 13. CDR1 and CDR2 from the germline V gene are SGDLS and YYNGEE.

This chain links TRBV5-1 with TRBJ1-1; no firm D call. The CDR3 has 17 residues. The V and J ends lost 4 bases and 3 bases respectively, with 22 bases between them. Germline loops: CDR1 SGHRS, CDR2 YFSETQ. The CDR3 DNA follows: TGCGCCAGCAGCGCGCAGGCAGGAGGCAGAACGGACACTGAAGCTTTCTTT. Translated, it gives CASSAQAGGRTDTEAFF.

This clone was recorded once. The genes are TRBV28 and TRBJ2-7, with 7 bases identical to TRBD2. CDR1 and CDR2 (germline): MDHEN, SYDVKM. The V and J ends lost 8 bases and 3 bases, in that order; junction bases with no gene match: 10. This CDR3 contains 14 residues. CDR3 sequence reads: CASPERDRFYEQYF. CDR3 sequence (DNA): TGTGCCAGCCCTGAGCGGGACCGCTTCTACGAGCAGTACTTC.

The V call is TRBV27, the J call TRBJ1-2; D gene uncertain. Trimming left V 2 bases short and J 4 bases short, with 8 bases between. Germline-derived CDR1 and CDR2 are MNHEY and SMNVEV (reference sequence). The CDR3 is 13 amino acids. CDR3 nucleotides: TGTGCCAGCAGTTTACTCCCCTCCTATGGCTACACCTTC. As protein: CASSLLPSYGYTF.

The rearrangement links TRBV5-4 to TRBJ2-7; D might be TRBD2 (6 bases). V was cut by 1 base and J by 3 bases, with 14 bases left in between. Per germline, CDR1 SGHNT and CDR2 YYREEE (reference sequence). The CDR3 sequence is 15 residues long. CDR3 region: CASSLTRMGGYEQYF. In DNA, the CDR3 is TGTGCCAGCAGCTTGACTCGGATGGGGGGCTACGAGCAGTACTTC.

This clone was observed a handful of times. The J gene is TRBJ2-7, the V gene TRBV6-4; D call uncertain. Trimming took 5 bases from V and 2 from J, leaving 13 bases between them. This CDR3 is 14 amino acids long. Germline assignment: CDR1 MRHNA and CDR2 SNTAGT. This chain's CDR3 is CASSYGRKPYEQYF. CDR3 DNA sequence: TGTGCCAGCAGTTACGGGCGGAAACCCTACGAGCAGTACTTC.

The V and J genes are TRBV2 and TRBJ1-1, with 9 bases fitting TRBD1. Trimming took 5 bases from V and 5 from J; bases not matched to a gene: 9. CDR3 size: 15 residues. In germline, CDR1 is SNHLY, CDR2 FYNNEI. This CDR3 reads CASSRLQGAGTEAFF. CDR3 DNA sequence: TGTGCCAGCAGTCGACTACAGGGGGCTGGGACTGAAGCTTTCTTT. Filled out from reference TRBV2 and TRBJ1-1, the complete variable domain reads EPEVTQTPSHQVTQMGQEVILRCVPISNHLYFYWYRQILGQKVEFLVSFYNNEISEKSEIFDDQFSVERPDGSNFTLKIRSTKLEDSAMYFCASSRLQGAGTEAFFGQGTRLTVV.

The chain recombines TRBV5-5 with TRBJ2-5; 7 nucleotides agree with TRBD2. The CDR3 sequence is 17 residues long. The germline CDR1 and CDR2 sequences are SGHKS and YYEKEE (reference sequence). Germline trimming cut 1 base from V and 0 bases from J; bases unmatched to any gene: 9. CDR3 nucleotide sequence: TGTGCCAGCAGCTTGCATTCTACTAGCGATTACCAAGAGACCCAGTACTTC. Encoded protein: CASSLHSTSDYQETQYF. The variable domain in full, completed from reference TRBV5-5 and TRBJ2-5, reads DAGVTQSPTHLIKTRGQQVTLRCSPISGHKSVSWYQQVLGQGPQFIFQYYEKEERGRGNFPDRFSARQFPNYSSELNVNALLLGDSALYLCASSLHSTSDYQETQYFGPGTRLLVL.

This chain links TRBV11-2 with TRBJ1-3; D unresolved. This CDR3 is 18 amino acids long. In germline, CDR1 is SGHAT, CDR2 FQNNGV. Trimming shortened V by 6 bases and J by 4 bases, and 25 bases separated the two germline ends. The chain's CDR3 is CASSFNSREMTLGNTIYF. CDR3 DNA sequence: TGTGCCAGCAGTTTCAACAGCCGGGAGATGACTCTAGGAAACACCATATATTTT.

V is TRBV10-1 and J is TRBJ1-5; no definite D call. CDR1 and CDR2 (germline): WNHNN, SYGVQD (reference sequence). This CDR3 region has 14 residues. V lost 2 bases and J lost 2, with 7 bases in between. CDR3 sequence: CASSEVQRNQPQHF. The CDR3, as DNA: TGCGCCAGCAGTGAGGTCCAGCGCAATCAGCCCCAGCATTTT.

V and J are TRBV28 and TRBJ2-3; 8 bases match TRBD2. J lost 6 bases, V lost 11 bases, and 16 bases had no gene match. Germline V gene sequence: CDR1 MDHEN, CDR2 SYDVKM. The CDR3 is 15 amino acids. CDR3 DNA: TGTGCCTATATCACCTCGCGGGAGGAAACGGATACGCAGTATTTT. It encodes CAYITSREETDTQYF.

The rearrangement links TRBV5-8 to TRBJ1-5; 7 bases are a match to TRBD1. Trimming took 0 bases from V and 6 from J; bases not matched to a gene: 6. The germline CDR1 and CDR2 sequences are SGHTS and YDEGEE. The CDR3 runs to 15 residues. The CDR3 nucleotides are TGTGCCAGCAGCTTGGATCTGGGGACAGTTCAGCCCCAGCATTTT. It specifies CASSLDLGTVQPQHF. Full variable domain (outside the CDR3, taken from reference TRBV5-8 and TRBJ1-5): EAGVTQSPTHLIKTRGQQATLRCSPISGHTSVYWYQQALGLGLQFLLWYDEGEERNRGNFPPRFSGRQFPNYSSELNVNALELEDSALYLCASSLDLGTVQPQHFGDGTRLSIL.